A single sample gave rise to the 6 T cell receptor beta chains below, sequenced in a study of T cells after yellow fever vaccination. TCRdb analysed the 5' RACE reads with MiXCR anew, one entry per CDR3 protein. The sample lists about 300,000 distinct CDR3 sequences; 6.8% were seen once. The starting material was PBMCs, obtained more than 40 days after the first yellow fever vaccination. These receptors all come from a man younger than 30 who received the YFV17D yellow fever vaccine.

As to this clonotype: At one end the junction does not follow the germline gene, possibly because of a read error. The chain combines TRBV11-1 with TRBJ2-3; 9 nucleotides agree with TRBD2. The CDR3 loop spans 20 amino acids. CDR1 is SGHAT, CDR2 FQDESV, per germline (reference sequence). CDR3 sequence (DNA): TGTGCCAGCAGCTTAGGGCTTGTACGGCTAGCGGGGAGAAGCACAGATACGCGGTATTTT. Its translation: CASSLGLVRLAGRSTDTRYF.

This clonotype was counted ten times or more. The chain joins TRBV5-1 to TRBJ2-4, with TRBD2 matching over 8 bases. Germline loops: CDR1 SGHRS, CDR2 YFSETQ. V dropped 1 base and J dropped 9; count of bases not matched to a gene: 12. The CDR3 totals 16 residues. Written as DNA, the CDR3 is TGCGCCAGCAGCTTGAATTTGGGACTAGGTGGCTCCATTCAGTACTTC. It yields the protein CASSLNLGLGGSIQYF.

In this sample, this clonotype turned up once. The rearrangement links TRBV18 to TRBJ1-2; 7 nucleotides align to TRBD1. The CDR3 runs 13 residues. Germline-derived CDR1 and CDR2 are KGHSH and LQKENI. The trim removed 5 bases at V and 6 bases at J, leaving 6 bases unmatched. The CDR3 DNA follows: TGTGCCAGCTCATCCGGACAGGTCCATGGCTACACCTTC. Protein sequence: CASSSGQVHGYTF.

This clonotype occurred a few times. The chain couples TRBV6-1 to TRBJ2-2; 7 nucleotides line up with TRBD2. The germline gives CDR1 MNHNS, CDR2 SASEGT. The CDR3 extends over 15 amino acids. Trimming removed 8 bases from V and 6 bases from J; junction bases left unmatched: 12. CDR3 amino acids: CASRGTTDGSGELFF. In DNA form, the CDR3 reads TGTGCCAGCCGGGGGACTACCGACGGGTCCGGGGAGCTGTTTTTT.

This chain joins TRBV20-1 and TRBJ2-3; D remains unclear. V was cut by 6 bases and J by 7 bases, with 11 bases left in between. The CDR3 totals 11 residues. Germline CDR1 is DFQATT and CDR2 is SNEGSKA (reference sequence). CDR3 DNA: TGCAGTGCGGGAAGGCTAAATACGCAGTATTTT. Its protein product is CSAGRLNTQYF.

The sample holds a few counts of this clonotype. The chain combines TRBV5-1 with TRBJ1-2; no definite D call. Looked up from germline, CDR1 is SGHRS and CDR2 is YFSETQ. There are 16 residues in the CDR3. V shed 0 bases and J shed 3 bases, with 15 bases lying between them. CDR3 sequence reads: CASSLADNADDYGYTF. The CDR3 DNA reads as TGCGCCAGCAGCTTGGCCGATAATGCAGATGACTATGGCTACACCTTC.